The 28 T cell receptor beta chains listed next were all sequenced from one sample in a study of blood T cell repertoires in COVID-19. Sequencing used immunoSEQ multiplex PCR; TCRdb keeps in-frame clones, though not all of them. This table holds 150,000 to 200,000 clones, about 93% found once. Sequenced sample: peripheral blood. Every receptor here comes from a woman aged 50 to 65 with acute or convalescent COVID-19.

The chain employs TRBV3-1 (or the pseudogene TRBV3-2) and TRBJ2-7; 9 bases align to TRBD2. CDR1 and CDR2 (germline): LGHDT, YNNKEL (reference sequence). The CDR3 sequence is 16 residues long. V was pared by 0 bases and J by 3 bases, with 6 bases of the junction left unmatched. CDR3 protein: CASSQDLSSGSYEQYF. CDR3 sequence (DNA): TGTGCCAGCAGCCAAGATCTGAGTAGCGGGAGCTACGAGCAGTACTTC.

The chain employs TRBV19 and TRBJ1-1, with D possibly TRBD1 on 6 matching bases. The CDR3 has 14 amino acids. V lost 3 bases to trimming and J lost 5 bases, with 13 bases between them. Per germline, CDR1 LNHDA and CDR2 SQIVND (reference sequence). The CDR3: CASSIRGPLTEAFF. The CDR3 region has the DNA TGTGCCAGTAGTATCAGGGGCCCGCTAACTGAAGCTTTCTTT.

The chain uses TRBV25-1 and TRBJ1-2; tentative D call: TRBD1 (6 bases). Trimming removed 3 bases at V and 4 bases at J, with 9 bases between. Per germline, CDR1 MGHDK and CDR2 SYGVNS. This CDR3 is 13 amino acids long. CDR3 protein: CASSEQGLYGYTF. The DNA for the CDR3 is TGTGCCAGCAGTGAGCAGGGGCTCTATGGCTACACCTTC.

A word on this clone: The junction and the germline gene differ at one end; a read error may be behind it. For the CDR3, the DNA is TGTGCCAGCAGCCAAGATCGGGGTATTTGGGACTTC. This codes for CASSQDRGIWDF. The chain couples TRBV3-1 (or the pseudogene TRBV3-2) to TRBJ2-5; TRBD2 might be the D (5 bases). Germline V gene sequence: CDR1 LGHDT, CDR2 YNNKEL (reference sequence). The CDR3 is made up of 12 amino acids.

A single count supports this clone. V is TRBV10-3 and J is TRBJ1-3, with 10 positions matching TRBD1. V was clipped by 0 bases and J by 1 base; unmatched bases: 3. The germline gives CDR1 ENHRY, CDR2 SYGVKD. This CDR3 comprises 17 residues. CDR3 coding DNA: TGTGCCATCAGTGAGTCAGGACAGGGGGAGTCTGGAAACACCATATATTTT. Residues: CAISESGQGESGNTIYF.

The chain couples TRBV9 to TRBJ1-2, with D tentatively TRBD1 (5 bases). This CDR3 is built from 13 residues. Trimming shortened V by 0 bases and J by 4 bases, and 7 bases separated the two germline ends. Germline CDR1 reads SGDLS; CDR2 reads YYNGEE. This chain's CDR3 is CASSVGQSYGYTF. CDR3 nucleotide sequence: TGTGCCAGCAGCGTAGGACAGAGCTATGGCTACACCTTC.

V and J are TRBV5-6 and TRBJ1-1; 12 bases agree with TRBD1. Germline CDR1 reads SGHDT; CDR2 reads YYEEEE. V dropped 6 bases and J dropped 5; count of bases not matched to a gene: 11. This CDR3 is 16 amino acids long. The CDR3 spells CASTLPGTGGDTEAFF. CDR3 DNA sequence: TGTGCCAGCACACTTCCCGGGACAGGGGGCGATACTGAAGCTTTCTTT.

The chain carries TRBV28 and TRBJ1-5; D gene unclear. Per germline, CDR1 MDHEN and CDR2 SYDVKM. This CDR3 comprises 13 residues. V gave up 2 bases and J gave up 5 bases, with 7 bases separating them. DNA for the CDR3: TGTGCCAGCAGTTTAAACAGAGATCAGCCCCAGCATTTT. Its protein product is CASSLNRDQPQHF.

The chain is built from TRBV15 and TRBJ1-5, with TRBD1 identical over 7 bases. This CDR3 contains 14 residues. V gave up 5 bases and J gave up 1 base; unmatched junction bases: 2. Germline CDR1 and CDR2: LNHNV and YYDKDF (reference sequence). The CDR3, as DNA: TGTGCCACCAGCGACAGGGACAGCAATCAGCCCCAGCATTTT. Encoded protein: CATSDRDSNQPQHF.

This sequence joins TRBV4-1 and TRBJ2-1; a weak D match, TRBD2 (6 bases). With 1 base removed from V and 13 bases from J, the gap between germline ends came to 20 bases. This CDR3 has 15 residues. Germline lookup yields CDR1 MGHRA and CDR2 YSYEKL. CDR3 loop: CASSQVTGDGESQFF. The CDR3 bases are TGCGCCAGCAGCCAAGTAACGGGAGACGGCGAGTCCCAGTTCTTC.

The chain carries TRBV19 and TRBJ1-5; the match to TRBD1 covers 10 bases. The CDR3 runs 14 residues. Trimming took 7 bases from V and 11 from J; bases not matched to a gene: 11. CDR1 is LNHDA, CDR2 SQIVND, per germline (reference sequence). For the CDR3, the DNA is TGTGCCAGTACCACGACAGGGGGCGGCGCGGCCCAGCATTTT. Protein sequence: CASTTTGGGAAQHF.

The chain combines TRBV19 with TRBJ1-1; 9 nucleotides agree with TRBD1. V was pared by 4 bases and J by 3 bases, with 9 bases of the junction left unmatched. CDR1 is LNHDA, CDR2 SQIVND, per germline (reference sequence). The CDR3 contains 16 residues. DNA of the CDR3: TGTGCCAGTAGTAAGGAACAGGGGGCAGGGGACACTGAAGCTTTCTTT. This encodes CASSKEQGAGDTEAFF.

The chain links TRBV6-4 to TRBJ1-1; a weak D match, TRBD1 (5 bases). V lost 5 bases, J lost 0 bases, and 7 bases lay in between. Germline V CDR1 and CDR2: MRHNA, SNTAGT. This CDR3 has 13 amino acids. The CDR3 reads CASSIQVNTEAFF. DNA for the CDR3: TGTGCCAGCAGTATACAGGTGAACACTGAAGCTTTCTTT.

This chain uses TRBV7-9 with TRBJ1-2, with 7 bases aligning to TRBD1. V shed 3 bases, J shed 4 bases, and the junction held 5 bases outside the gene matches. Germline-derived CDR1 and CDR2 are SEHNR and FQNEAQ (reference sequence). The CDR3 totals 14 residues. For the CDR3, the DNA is TGTGCCAGCAGCTTTTCCACAGGGGCCTATGGCTACACCTTC. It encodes CASSFSTGAYGYTF.

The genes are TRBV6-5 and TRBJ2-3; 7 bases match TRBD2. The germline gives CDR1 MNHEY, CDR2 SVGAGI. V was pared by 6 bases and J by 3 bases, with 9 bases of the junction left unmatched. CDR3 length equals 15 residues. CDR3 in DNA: TGTGCCAGCAGGGGACTATTGCCTAGGACAGATACGCAGTATTTT. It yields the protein CASRGLLPRTDTQYF.

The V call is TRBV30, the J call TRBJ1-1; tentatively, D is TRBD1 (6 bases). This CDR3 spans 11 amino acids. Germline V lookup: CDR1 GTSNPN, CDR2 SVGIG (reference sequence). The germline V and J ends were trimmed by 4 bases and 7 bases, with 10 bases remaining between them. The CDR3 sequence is CAWTNRVEAFF. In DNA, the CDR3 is TGTGCCTGGACTAACAGGGTTGAAGCTTTCTTT. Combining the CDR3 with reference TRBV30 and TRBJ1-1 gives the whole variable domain SQTIHQWPATLVQPVGSPLSLECTVEGTSNPNLYWYRQAAGRGLQLLFYSVGIGQISSEVPQNLSASRPQDRQFILSSKKLLLSDSGFYLCAWTNRVEAFFGQGTRLTVV.

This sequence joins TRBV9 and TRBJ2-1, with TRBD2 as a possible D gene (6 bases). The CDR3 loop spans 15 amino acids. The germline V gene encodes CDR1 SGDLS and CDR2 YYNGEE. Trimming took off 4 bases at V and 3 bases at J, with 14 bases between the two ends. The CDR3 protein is CASSSRDWSYNEQFF. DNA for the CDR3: TGTGCCAGCAGCTCCCGGGACTGGAGCTACAATGAGCAGTTCTTC.

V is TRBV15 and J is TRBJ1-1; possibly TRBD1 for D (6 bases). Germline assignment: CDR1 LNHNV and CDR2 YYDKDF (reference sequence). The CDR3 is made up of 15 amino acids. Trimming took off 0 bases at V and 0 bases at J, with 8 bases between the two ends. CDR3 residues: CATSRDKGVNTEAFF. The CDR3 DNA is TGTGCCACCAGCAGAGATAAGGGGGTGAACACTGAAGCTTTCTTT.

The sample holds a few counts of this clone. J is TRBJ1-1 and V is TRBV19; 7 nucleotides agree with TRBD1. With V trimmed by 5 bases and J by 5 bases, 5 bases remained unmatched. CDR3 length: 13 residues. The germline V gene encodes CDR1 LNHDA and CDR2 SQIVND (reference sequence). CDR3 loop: CASSLTGRTEAFF. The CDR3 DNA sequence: TGTGCCAGTAGTCTGACAGGGAGGACTGAAGCTTTCTTT.

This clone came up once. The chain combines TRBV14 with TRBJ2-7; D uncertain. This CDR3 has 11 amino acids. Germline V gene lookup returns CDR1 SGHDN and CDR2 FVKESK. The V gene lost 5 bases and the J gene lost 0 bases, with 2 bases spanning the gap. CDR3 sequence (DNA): TGTGCCAGCAGCTACTCCTACGAGCAGTACTTC. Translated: CASSYSYEQYF.

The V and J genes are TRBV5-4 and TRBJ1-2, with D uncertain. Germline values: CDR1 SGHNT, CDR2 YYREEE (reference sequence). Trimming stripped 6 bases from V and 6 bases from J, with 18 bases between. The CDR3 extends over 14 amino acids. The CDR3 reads CASTMAGSFDGYTF. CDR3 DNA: TGTGCCAGCACTATGGCGGGGTCCTTTGATGGCTACACCTTC.

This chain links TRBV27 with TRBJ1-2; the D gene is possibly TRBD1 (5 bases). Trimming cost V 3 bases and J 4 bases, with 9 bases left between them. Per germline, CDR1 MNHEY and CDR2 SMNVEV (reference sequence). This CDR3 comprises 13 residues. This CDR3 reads CASSFSGSYGYTF. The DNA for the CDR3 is TGTGCCAGCAGTTTTTCAGGGTCCTATGGCTACACCTTC.

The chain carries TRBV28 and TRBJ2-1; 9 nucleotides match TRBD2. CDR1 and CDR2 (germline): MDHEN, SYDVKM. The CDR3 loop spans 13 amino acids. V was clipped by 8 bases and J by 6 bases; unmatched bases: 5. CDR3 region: CASRSGRSNEQFF. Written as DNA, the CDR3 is TGTGCCAGCCGAAGCGGGAGGTCCAATGAGCAGTTCTTC. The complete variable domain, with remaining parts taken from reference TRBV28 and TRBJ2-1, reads DVKVTQSSRYLVKRTGEKVFLECVQDMDHENMFWYRQDPGLGLRLIYFSYDVKMKEKGDIPEGYSVSREKKERFSLILESASTNQTSMYLCASRSGRSNEQFFGPGTRLTVL.

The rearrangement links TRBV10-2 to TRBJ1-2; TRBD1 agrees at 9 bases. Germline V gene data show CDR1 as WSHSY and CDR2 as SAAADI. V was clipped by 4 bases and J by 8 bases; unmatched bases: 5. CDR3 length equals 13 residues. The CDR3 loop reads CASSVGTGSGYTF. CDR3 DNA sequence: TGCGCCAGCAGTGTAGGGACAGGGTCAGGCTACACCTTC.

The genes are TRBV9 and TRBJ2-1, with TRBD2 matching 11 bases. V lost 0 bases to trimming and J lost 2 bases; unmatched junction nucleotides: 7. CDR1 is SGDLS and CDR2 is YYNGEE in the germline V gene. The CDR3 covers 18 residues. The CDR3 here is CASSVEVAGGPTYNEQFF. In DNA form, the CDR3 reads TGTGCCAGCAGCGTAGAGGTAGCGGGAGGGCCGACCTACAATGAGCAGTTCTTC.

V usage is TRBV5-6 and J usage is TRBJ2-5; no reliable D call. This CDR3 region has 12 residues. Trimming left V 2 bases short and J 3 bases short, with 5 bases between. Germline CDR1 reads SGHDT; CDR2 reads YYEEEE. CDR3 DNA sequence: TGTGCCAGCAGCTTAATAAAAGAGACCCAGTACTTC. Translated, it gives CASSLIKETQYF.

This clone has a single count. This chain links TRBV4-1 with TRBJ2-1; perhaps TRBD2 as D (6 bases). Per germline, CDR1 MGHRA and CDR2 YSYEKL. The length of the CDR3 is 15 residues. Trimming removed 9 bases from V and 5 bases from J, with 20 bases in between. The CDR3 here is CASTTRRGENNEQFF. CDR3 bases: TGCGCCAGTACTACCAGGAGGGGCGAAAACAATGAGCAGTTCTTC.

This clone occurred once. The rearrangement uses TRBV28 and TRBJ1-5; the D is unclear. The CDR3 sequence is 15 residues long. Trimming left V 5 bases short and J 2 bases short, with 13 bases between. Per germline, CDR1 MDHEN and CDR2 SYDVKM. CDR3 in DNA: TGTGCCAGCAGTCGGTCCCGGAGGGGCAATCAGCCCCAGCATTTT. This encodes CASSRSRRGNQPQHF.